This TCR beta chain emerged from a study of blood T cell repertoires in COVID-19. Across the whole study: Samples taken during acute and convalescent COVID-19 were collected in the United States, Italy and Spain.

Original processing methods: Nucleated cell number was recorded as an estimate derived from reference gene primer amplification. Method: immunoSEQ multiplex PCR; TCRdb's copy keeps in-frame clones and lacks some. V and J calls and clone size are copied from that table; D and trimming were computed from the DNA. The data show over 95,000 clones, with roughly 85% seen just once and approximately 5% held by the top ten. J lost 3 bases, V lost 5 bases, and 6 bases had no gene match. Germline V CDR1 and CDR2: SEHNR, FQNEAQ (reference sequence). The CDR3 is 14 amino acids. Input material: peripheral blood. V usage is TRBV7-9 and J usage is TRBJ2-7, with 8 nucleotides matching TRBD1. The TCR was taken from a woman in her sixties or seventies with COVID-19, enrolled during active disease. CDR3 sequence (DNA): TGTGCCAGCAGCATCTCCGGGACAGGCTACGAGCAGTACTTC. Translated: CASSISGTGYEQYF.